This TCR beta chain stems from a study of blood T cells in healthy people across ages. Findings of the study overall: Estimated diversity that came from one million T cells was considered an underestimate. Naive CD4+ cells and diversity were both higher in long-lived donors than in aged donors. A strong correlation between TCR beta diversity and naive T cell percentage was seen.

The table lists this clonotype with a count of one. Antigen: not known. A sample-barcoded 5' primer and a J-beta primer mix were used in a second PCR of about 7 to 12 cycles. TCRdb itself ran the 5' RACE reads through MiXCR, one entry per CDR3 protein. The data contain some 1.6 million distinct CDR3 sequences, about 35% of them singletons. The sequence was obtained from a woman aged 25 to 39 in good health. Specimen: blood.

CDR3 DNA: TGTGCCACCCGGGGGGGTTTCGAGAACACCGGGGAGCTGTTTTTT. This gives the protein CATRGGFENTGELFF. V gene TRBV10-3 combines with J gene TRBJ2-2; TRBD2 matches at 8 bases. Trimming at V came to 10 bases and at J to 1 base, leaving 8 bases not matched to a gene. The CDR3 runs to 15 residues. Germline CDR1 is ENHRY and CDR2 is SYGVKD.